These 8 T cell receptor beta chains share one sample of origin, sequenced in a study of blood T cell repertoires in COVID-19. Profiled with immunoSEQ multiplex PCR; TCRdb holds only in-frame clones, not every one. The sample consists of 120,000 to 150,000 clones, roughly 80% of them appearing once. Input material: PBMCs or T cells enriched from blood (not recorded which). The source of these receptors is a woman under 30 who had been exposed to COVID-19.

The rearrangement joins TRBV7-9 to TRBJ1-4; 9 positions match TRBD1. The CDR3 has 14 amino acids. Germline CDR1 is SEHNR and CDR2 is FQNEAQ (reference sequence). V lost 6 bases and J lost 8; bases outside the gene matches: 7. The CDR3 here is CASSLQGAGEKLFF. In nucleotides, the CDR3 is TGTGCCAGCAGTTTACAGGGGGCAGGGGAAAAACTGTTTTTT.

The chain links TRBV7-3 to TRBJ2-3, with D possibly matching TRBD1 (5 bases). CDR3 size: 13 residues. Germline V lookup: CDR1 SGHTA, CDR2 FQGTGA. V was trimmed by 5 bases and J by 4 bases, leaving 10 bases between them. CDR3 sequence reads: CASSRAGSDTQYF. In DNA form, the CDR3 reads TGTGCCAGCAGCCGAGCAGGGTCAGATACGCAGTATTTT. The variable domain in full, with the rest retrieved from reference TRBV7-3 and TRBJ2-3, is GAGVSQTPSNKVTEKGKYVELRCDPISGHTALYWYRQSLGQGPEFLIYFQGTGAADDSGLPNDRFFAVRPEGSVSTLKIQRTERGDSAVYLCASSRAGSDTQYFGPGTRLTVL.

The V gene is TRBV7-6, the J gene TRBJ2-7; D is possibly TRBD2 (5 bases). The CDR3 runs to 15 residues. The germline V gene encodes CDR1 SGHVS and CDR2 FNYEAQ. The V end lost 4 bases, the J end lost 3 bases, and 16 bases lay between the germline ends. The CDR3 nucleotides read TGTGCCAGCAGCTCCGGACCTAGAGGGATCTACGAGCAGTACTTC. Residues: CASSSGPRGIYEQYF.

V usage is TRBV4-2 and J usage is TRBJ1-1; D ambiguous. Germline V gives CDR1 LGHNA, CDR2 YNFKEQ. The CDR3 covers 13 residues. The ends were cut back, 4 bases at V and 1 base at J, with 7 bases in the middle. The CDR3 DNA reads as TGTGCCAGCAGCCTCGCGGAGAACACTGAAGCTTTCTTT. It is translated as CASSLAENTEAFF.

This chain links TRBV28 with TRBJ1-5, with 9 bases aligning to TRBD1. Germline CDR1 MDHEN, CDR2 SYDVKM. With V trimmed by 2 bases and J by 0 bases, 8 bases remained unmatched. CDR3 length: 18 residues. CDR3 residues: CASSLPLGQGDSNQPQHF. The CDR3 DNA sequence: TGTGCCAGCAGTTTACCGTTGGGACAGGGAGATAGCAATCAGCCCCAGCATTTT.

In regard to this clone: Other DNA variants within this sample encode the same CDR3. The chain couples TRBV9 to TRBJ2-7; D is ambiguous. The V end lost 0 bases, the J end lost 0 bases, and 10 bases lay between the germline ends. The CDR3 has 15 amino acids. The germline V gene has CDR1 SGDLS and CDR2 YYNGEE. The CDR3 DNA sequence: TGTGCCAGCAGCGTAGGAGATAGGAGCTCCTACGAGCAGTACTTC. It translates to CASSVGDRSSYEQYF.

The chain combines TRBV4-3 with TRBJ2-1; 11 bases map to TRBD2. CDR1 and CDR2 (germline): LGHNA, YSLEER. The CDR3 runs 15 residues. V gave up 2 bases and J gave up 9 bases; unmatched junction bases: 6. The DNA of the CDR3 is TGCGCCAGCAGCCAACCCGGGACTAGCGGTATTGAGCAGTTCTTC. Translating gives CASSQPGTSGIEQFF.

The CDR3 nucleotides read TGTGCCAGCAGTGGCAGCTCCTACGAGCAGTACTTC. Translation gives CASSGSSYEQYF. This sequence joins TRBV2 and TRBJ2-7; D is ambiguous. CDR3 size: 12 residues. Deletions cut 4 bases from V and 0 bases from J, with 4 bases between. Looked up from germline, CDR1 is SNHLY and CDR2 is FYNNEI.